Reported below is one TCR beta chain. No antigen is known for it. Trimming removed 5 bases from V and 6 bases from J, with 17 bases in between. Germline CDR1 SGHTA, CDR2 FQGNSA. This CDR3 has 15 amino acids. The data derive from a study of blood T cells in healthy people across ages. Whole-study results and caveats: Naive CD4+ cells and diversity were both higher in long-lived donors than in aged donors.

With a J-beta primer mix and a sample-barcoded 5' primer, a second PCR ran about 7 to 12 cycles. Tags on each cDNA molecule came from a template-switch adaptor with 12 random nucleotides. Each CDR3 protein is one row after TCRdb ran MiXCR on the 5' RACE reads. The table has almost 550,000 distinct CDR3 sequences, around 24% seen once; the top ten hold around 10%. The sample was also reused in another study, on T cells of mothers and their children. According to that study: Per mother, over 9.5 million TCR beta CDR3 reads were obtained; per child, roughly 2.8 million. The shaping of TCR recombination output by thymic selection is similar in related and unrelated pairs.

The source is a boy between 10 and 17 years old in good health. J is TRBJ1-5 and V is TRBV7-2; TRBD1 is a possible D gene (5 bases). The sample comprised blood. The CDR3 protein is CASSQEPGVGQPQHF. The CDR3 nucleotides are TGTGCCAGCAGCCAAGAGCCGGGGGTAGGTCAGCCCCAGCATTTT.